A selection of T cell receptor beta chains follows, all from one sample in a study of T-cell reconstitution after alpha-beta-depleted transplantation in children. MiXCR was run by TCRdb on the PCR reads, yielding one entry per CDR3 protein. The table lists hundreds of thousands of distinct CDR3 sequences, roughly a tenth of them singletons, with about 2% in the top ten. Specimen: PBMCs, collected before TCRalphabeta/CD19-depleted stem cell transplant. The receptor set was obtained from a child aged 2-15 years with inherited bone marrow failure, due to receive a stem cell transplant. CDR3s include the opening cysteine and the closing phenylalanine or tryptophan. Fields, in order: V gene, clone size, CDR3 length, J gene, D gene, CDR3 protein, CDR3 DNA. The D gene is left open where the match is weak. Part of the rows lack a size; the others show once, few, many or a class for expanded clones.

TRBV12-3/TRBV12-4,once,18,TRBJ2-6,.,CASSFGRQSSSGANVLTF,TGTGCCAGCAGTTTTGGGCGACAATCATCCTCTGGGGCCAACGTCCTGACTTTC
TRBV4-3,many,15,TRBJ1-1,TRBD1,CASSHADRIRNEAFF,TGCGCCAGCAGCCATGCGGACAGGATCAGAAACGAAGCTTTCTTT
TRBV28,many,15,TRBJ2-3,TRBD2,CASTLGLAGVVTQYF,TGTGCCAGCACCTTGGGACTAGCGGGAGTAGTTACGCAGTATTTT
TRBV20-1,many,16,TRBJ2-3,.,CSADREGGPGTDTQYF,TGCAGTGCGGATCGGGAAGGAGGGCCCGGCACAGATACGCAGTATTTT
TRBV7-2,many,14,TRBJ1-1,.,CASSQPYLNTEAFF,TGTGCCAGCAGCCAGCCGTATTTGAACACTGAAGCTTTCTTT
TRBV6-5,many,13,TRBJ2-1,.,CASSYSIGYEQFF,TGTGCCAGCAGTTACTCGATCGGGTATGAGCAGTTCTTC
TRBV7-9,.,14,TRBJ2-1,.,CASSPVGPYNEQFF,TGTGCCAGCAGCCCCGTGGGGCCGTACAATGAGCAGTTCTTC
TRBV6-1,many,15,TRBJ2-4,TRBD1,CASSEHRGSLNIQYF,TGTGCCAGCAGTGAGCACAGGGGGTCCTTAAACATTCAGTACTTC
TRBV4-3,many,14,TRBJ2-7,TRBD2,CASSQGRVASGFYF,TGCGCCAGCAGCCAAGGAAGGGTAGCTAGCGGCTTTTACTTC
TRBV20-1,many,14,TRBJ2-3,.,CSAGSGTSTDTQYF,TGCAGTGCTGGAAGCGGAACTAGCACAGATACGCAGTATTTT
TRBV5-1,few,17,TRBJ2-7,.,CASSLRTGFTAGGEQYF,TGCGCCAGCAGCTTAAGGACAGGGTTCACAGCGGGAGGCGAGCAGTACTTC
TRBV12-3/TRBV12-4,many,13,TRBJ1-4,TRBD1,CASSTGGLEKLFF,TGTGCCAGCTCGACAGGGGGCCTTGAAAAACTGTTTTTT
TRBV5-5,many,13,TRBJ2-7,TRBD1,CASKGQSAYEQYF,TGTGCTAGCAAGGGACAGAGTGCCTACGAGCAGTACTTC
TRBV7-2,.,16,TRBJ2-5,.,CASSLAAQGLQETQYF,TGTGCCAGCAGCTTAGCGGCCCAGGGGCTCCAAGAGACCCAGTACTTC
TRBV19,few,17,TRBJ2-1,TRBD2,CASSQTRFSGNYNEQFF,TGTGCCAGTAGCCAGACCCGTTTTAGCGGGAATTACAATGAGCAGTTCTTC
TRBV9,.,17,TRBJ2-4,.,CASSVVRGSSGKNIQYF,TGTGCCAGCAGCGTAGTTCGGGGATCGAGTGGCAAAAACATTCAGTACTTC
TRBV2,many,11,TRBJ2-3,.,CARAGEDTQYF,TGTGCCAGGGCAGGGGAAGATACGCAGTATTTT
TRBV5-1,many,17,TRBJ2-1,.,CASKSLPSDGSYNEQFF,TGCGCCAGCAAATCCCTTCCCAGCGACGGCTCCTACAATGAGCAGTTCTTC
TRBV7-6,few,16,TRBJ2-7,.,CASSKKPRGTTYEQYF,TGTGCCAGCAGCAAAAAACCCCGAGGCACGACCTACGAGCAGTACTTC
TRBV7-8,.,13,TRBJ2-5,.,CASSFGARETQYF,TGTGCCAGCAGCTTTGGAGCGCGGGAGACCCAGTACTTC
TRBV20-1,many,14,TRBJ1-1,.,CSARDVGGHTEAFF,TGCAGTGCTAGAGATGTTGGGGGTCACACTGAAGCTTTCTTT
TRBV4-3,many,16,TRBJ2-7,.,CASSQDRWQGSYEQYF,TGCGCCAGCAGCCAAGATCGATGGCAGGGGTCCTACGAGCAGTACTTC
TRBV7-9,many,12,TRBJ2-5,.,CAGGPSQETQYF,TGTGCCGGGGGCCCGAGCCAAGAGACCCAGTACTTC
TRBV7-2,few,15,TRBJ1-3,.,CASTTEGNSGNTIYF,TGTGCCAGCACCACCGAGGGTAACTCTGGAAACACCATATATTTT
TRBV5-1,.,16,TRBJ1-4,.,CASSPDGGTTNEKLFF,TGCGCCAGCAGCCCCGACGGAGGAACAACTAATGAAAAACTGTTTTTT
TRBV27,few,15,TRBJ2-5,TRBD1,CASSPFGQGGETQYF,TGTGCCAGCAGTCCGTTTGGACAGGGGGGAGAGACCCAGTACTTC
TRBV4-2,.,17,TRBJ2-7,.,CAMSPGLPGGPYYEQYF,TGTGCCATGAGCCCCGGGCTACCGGGCGGGCCCTATTACGAGCAGTACTTC
TRBV12-3/TRBV12-4,many,14,TRBJ1-1,TRBD1,CASSFRGAIAEAFF,TGTGCCAGCAGTTTCAGGGGGGCTATCGCTGAAGCTTTCTTT
TRBV28,few,18,TRBJ1-4,TRBD1,CASSSGRGPDGGDEKLFF,TGTGCCAGCAGTTCCGGCAGGGGGCCCGACGGGGGGGATGAAAAACTGTTTTTT
TRBV27,many,16,TRBJ2-2,.,CASSTSLAWNTGELFF,TGTGCCAGCAGTACATCCCTAGCGTGGAACACCGGGGAGCTGTTTTTT